This T cell receptor (beta chain) came from a study of blood T cell repertoires in COVID-19. Study-wide context: The United States, Italy and Spain supplied acute and convalescent COVID-19 samples. Sources were T cells, B-cell-depleted T cells, or PBMCs; the material itself was cDNA or gDNA.

Original data processing: Amplified reference gene primers provided the basis for estimating nucleated cell counts. The data were produced by immunoSEQ multiplex PCR, yet TCRdb's version contains in-frame clones alone and is incomplete. V and J calls plus clone size are reproduced from that table; the DNA served to infer D and trimming. The sample lists roughly 250,000 clones, less than 90% seen once, with 1.5% in the top ten. The length of the CDR3 is 15 residues. Germline values: CDR1 MDHEN, CDR2 SYDVKM. The V end was cut by 5 bases, the J end by 3 bases, with 16 bases between. This clone appeared a few times.

The V gene is TRBV28, the J gene TRBJ2-5; tentatively, D is TRBD1 (5 bases). The specimen sequenced was peripheral blood. The receptor comes from a woman in her 40s who had recovered from COVID-19. The CDR3 region is CASSPSRRGKETQYF. In nucleotides, the CDR3 is TGTGCCAGCAGTCCCTCGCGTAGGGGAAAAGAGACCCAGTACTTC.